Reported below is one TCR beta chain. The antigen is not known. TCRdb recomputed calls from the RACE reads with MiXCR, one row per CDR3 protein. The data contain about 360,000 distinct CDR3 sequences, approximately 6.9% of them singletons. Described time point: patch test 1, 2 weeks after DPC sensitization. Treatment indicated: therapeutic diphenylcyclopropenone sensitization with weekly scalp DPC. This sample is drawn from a study of human T cells and chemical hapten exposure. Study-level points and caveats: With regard to DPC sensitization, TCRs above 1 in 1000 frequency did not change.

The TCR sequence derives from a woman between 18 and 30 years old with alopecia areata. Some clones in this sample may be carry-over from other donors' samples. This specimen was whole blood, taken in connection with sensitization to the hapten diphenylcyclopropenone (DPC).

The CDR3 nucleotides are TGTGCCACCAGTCGGCGGGGTGGGGAGGATACGCAGTATTTT. Its translation: CATSRRGGEDTQYF. The chain carries TRBV24-1 and TRBJ2-3; weak D call: TRBD2 (6 bases). Germline V gene sequence: CDR1 KGHDR, CDR2 SFDVKD. V shed 6 bases and J shed 6 bases, with 15 bases lying between them. The CDR3 contains 14 residues.